This TCR beta chain stems from a study of T cells after yellow fever vaccination. This clonotype was seen at least ten times. Trimming pared 5 bases from V and 1 base from J, leaving 9 bases between. Germline CDR1 reads LGHDT; CDR2 reads YNNKEL (reference sequence). The CDR3 contains 15 residues. TCRdb re-derived calls from the 5' RACE reads in MiXCR, one entry per CDR3 protein. The sample has about 130,000 distinct CDR3 sequences, approximately 7% seen once. The receptor's source is a man between 18 and 29 years old who received the YFV17D yellow fever vaccine. Specimen: CD4+ T cells sorted from PBMCs, collected around 10 days after the first yellow fever vaccination. The chain couples TRBV3-1 to TRBJ2-6; tentative D call: TRBD2 (5 bases). The CDR3 protein is CASSYSGSGANVLTF. CDR3 coding DNA: TGTGCCAGCAGCTACTCGGGGTCTGGGGCCAACGTCCTGACTTTC.